This TCR beta chain appears in the sequencing data of a study of blood T cell repertoires in COVID-19. Across the study: Nucleic acid was either cDNA or gDNA, and it came from T cells, B-cell-depleted T cells, or PBMCs.

In the source study's methods: Amplified reference gene primers provided the basis for estimating nucleated cell counts. Some clones are missing from TCRdb's copy, which holds only in-frame ones; the method was immunoSEQ multiplex PCR. From that table come the V and J calls and clone size; the DNA was used to work out D and trimming. Among under 300,000 clones listed, roughly 86% were seen once. V was pared by 4 bases and J by 0 bases, with 6 bases of the junction left unmatched. The V gene's germline CDR1 is SGHKS and CDR2 YYEKEE (reference sequence). This CDR3 is 16 amino acids long. The receptor was derived from a man older than 75 with acute or convalescent COVID-19. The sample was peripheral blood. The chain is built from TRBV5-5 and TRBJ2-1, with TRBD2 matching 8 bases. The CDR3 DNA follows: TGTGCCAGCAGCATTAGCGGGATCACCTCCTACAATGAGCAGTTCTTC. It yields the protein CASSISGITSYNEQFF.